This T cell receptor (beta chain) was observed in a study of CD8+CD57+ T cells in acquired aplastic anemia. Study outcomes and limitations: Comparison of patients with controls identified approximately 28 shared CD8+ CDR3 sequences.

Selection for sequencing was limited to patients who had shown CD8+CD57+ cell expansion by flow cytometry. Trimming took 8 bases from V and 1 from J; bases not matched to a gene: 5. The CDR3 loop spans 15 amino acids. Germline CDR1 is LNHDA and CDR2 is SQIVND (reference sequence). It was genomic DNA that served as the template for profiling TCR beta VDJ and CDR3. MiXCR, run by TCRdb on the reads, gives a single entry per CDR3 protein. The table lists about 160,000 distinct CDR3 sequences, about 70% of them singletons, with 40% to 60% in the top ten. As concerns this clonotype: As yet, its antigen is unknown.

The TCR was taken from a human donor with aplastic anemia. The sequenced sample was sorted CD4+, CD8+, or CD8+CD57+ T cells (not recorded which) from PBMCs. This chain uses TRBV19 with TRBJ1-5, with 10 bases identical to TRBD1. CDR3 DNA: TGTGCCAGTGCTGGACAGGGGGTAAGCAATCAGCCCCAGCATTTT. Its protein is CASAGQGVSNQPQHF.